The entry that follows covers one T cell receptor beta chain sequence. Its antigen is not identified. Trimming took 7 bases from V and 2 from J, leaving 20 bases between them. The germline V gene has CDR1 GTSNPN and CDR2 SVGIG (reference sequence). The CDR3 extends over 15 amino acids. The data were taken from a study of beta chain features in type 1 diabetes. Study observations and caveats: Shortening of TCRB CDR3s, moderate but significant, appeared in all four CD4+ subsets of Type 1 diabetes patients.

As every portion of the isolated RNA was reverse transcribed, the sequencing read expressed TCRB transcripts. The table came from immunoSEQ multiplex PCR; TCRdb's copy has only in-frame clones and leaves some out. The sample has 600,000 or so clones; approximately 13% are singletons. Sequencing was performed on naive CD4+ T cells from blood. The chain recombines TRBV30 with TRBJ1-2, with a possible D match to TRBD1 (5 bases). This clonotype originated in a man aged 25-45 years with type 1 diabetes. The CDR3 reads CALATGGGINYGYTF. In nucleotides, the CDR3 is TGTGCCTTGGCCACCGGGGGAGGCATCAACTATGGCTACACCTTC.